This T cell receptor beta chain was profiled in a study of cytomegalovirus exposure and HLA in healthy donors. This clone was picked up one time. What it recognizes is unknown. Study-level results: A later analysis found most CMV-associated TCR beta chains apparently HLA-restricted.

Germline V gene lookup returns CDR1 SGHTA and CDR2 FQGNSA. The CDR3 has 16 residues. V lost 0 bases to trimming and J lost 1 base; unmatched junction nucleotides: 1. 13 Jbeta primers and 60 Vbeta primers were used for the PCR. Measured with immunoSEQ multiplex PCR; TCRdb has only the in-frame clones, and not every one. Here the sample spans about 140,000 clones, 75% to 80% being singletons. The rearrangement links TRBV7-2 to TRBJ2-2; 8 bases align to TRBD1. Sequenced material: PBMCs. The sequence was obtained from a woman between 18 and 29 years old in good health and CMV-seropositive. The CDR3 reads CASSLAGQVNTGELFF. In DNA, the CDR3 is TGTGCCAGCAGCTTAGCGGGACAGGTGAACACCGGGGAGCTGTTTTTT.